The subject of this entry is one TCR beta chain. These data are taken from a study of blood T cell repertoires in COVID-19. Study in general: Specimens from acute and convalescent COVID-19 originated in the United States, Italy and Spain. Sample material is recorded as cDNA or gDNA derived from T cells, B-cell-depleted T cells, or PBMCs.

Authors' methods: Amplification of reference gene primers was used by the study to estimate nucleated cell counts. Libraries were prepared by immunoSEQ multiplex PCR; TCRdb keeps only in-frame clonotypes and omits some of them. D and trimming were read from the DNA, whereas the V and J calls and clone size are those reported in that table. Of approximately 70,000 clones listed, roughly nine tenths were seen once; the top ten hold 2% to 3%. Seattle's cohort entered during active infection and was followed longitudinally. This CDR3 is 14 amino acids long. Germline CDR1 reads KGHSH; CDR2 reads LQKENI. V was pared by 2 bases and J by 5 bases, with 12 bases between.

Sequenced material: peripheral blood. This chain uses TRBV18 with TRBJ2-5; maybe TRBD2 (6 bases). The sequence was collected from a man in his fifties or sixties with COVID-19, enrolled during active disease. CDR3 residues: CASSPWAGRETQYF. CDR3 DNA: TGTGCCAGCTCACCATGGGCAGGGAGGGAGACCCAGTACTTC. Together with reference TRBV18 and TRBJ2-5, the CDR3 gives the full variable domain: NAGVMQNPRHLVRRRGQEARLRCSPMKGHSHVYWYRQLPEEGLKFMVYLQKENIIDESGMPKERFSAEFPKEGPSILRIQQVVRGDSAAYFCASSPWAGRETQYFGPGTRLLVL.